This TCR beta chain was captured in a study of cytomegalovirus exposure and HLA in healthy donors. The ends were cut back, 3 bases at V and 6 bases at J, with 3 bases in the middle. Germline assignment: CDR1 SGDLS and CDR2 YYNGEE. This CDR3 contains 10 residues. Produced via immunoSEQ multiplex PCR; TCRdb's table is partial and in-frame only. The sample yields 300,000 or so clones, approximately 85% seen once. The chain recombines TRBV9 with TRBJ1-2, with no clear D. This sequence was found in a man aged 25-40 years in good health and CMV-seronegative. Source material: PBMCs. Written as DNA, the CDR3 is TGTGCCAGCAGCGGCGATGGCTACACCTTC. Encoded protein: CASSGDGYTF.